Each of the 21 T cell receptor beta chains below was sequenced from the same sample in a study of vaccination effects on CD4 cells after COVID-19. These TCRs are of unknown antigen specificity. Data came from immunoSEQ multiplex PCR; TCRdb stores just in-frame clones and leaves some out. The table lists 40,000 or so clones, 72% of them singletons, with less than 10% in the top ten. The authors isolated CD4+ T cells after around 9 days of culture. The vaccine given was either BNT162b2 or mRNA-1273, in two doses. Sequencing used CD4+ T cells from PBMCs cultured without peptide, obtained after COVID-19 vaccination. These receptors originate from a human donor who received a COVID-19 vaccine.

The table lists this clone with a few counts. The chain couples TRBV20-1 to TRBJ1-5; no definite D call. V gave up 7 bases and J gave up 5 bases, with 6 bases separating them. Germline CDR1 DFQATT, CDR2 SNEGSKA (reference sequence). This CDR3 comprises 10 residues. For the CDR3, the DNA is TGCAGTGTAGGAGATCAGCCCCAGCATTTT. Amino acids: CSVGDQPQHF.

The chain is built from TRBV2 and TRBJ1-1, with 9 bases matching TRBD1. CDR3 length: 14 amino acids. The J segment lost 4 bases and the V segment lost 3 bases, leaving 3 bases of the junction unmatched. Germline V lookup: CDR1 SNHLY, CDR2 FYNNEI. The CDR3 is CASSEGQGGTEAFF. The CDR3 nucleotides are TGTGCCAGCAGTGAGGGACAGGGAGGCACTGAAGCTTTCTTT. Full variable domain (missing parts from reference TRBV2 and TRBJ1-1): EPEVTQTPSHQVTQMGQEVILRCVPISNHLYFYWYRQILGQKVEFLVSFYNNEISEKSEIFDDQFSVERPDGSNFTLKIRSTKLEDSAMYFCASSEGQGGTEAFFGQGTRLTVV.

The rearrangement joins TRBV14 to TRBJ1-1; D possibly corresponds to TRBD1 (5 bases). Per germline, CDR1 SGHDN and CDR2 FVKESK. The CDR3 totals 15 residues. With 1 base removed from V and 0 bases from J, the gap between germline ends came to 9 bases. As DNA, the CDR3 is TGTGCCAGCAGCCAAGTTCCAGGGATGAACACTGAAGCTTTCTTT. Translating it yields CASSQVPGMNTEAFF.

This chain connects TRBV19 to TRBJ1-5; D gene unclear. This CDR3 spans 18 amino acids. CDR1 LNHDA and CDR2 SQIVND come from the germline V gene (reference sequence). V was clipped by 4 bases and J by 2 bases, with 21 bases between them. Written as DNA, the CDR3 is TGTGCCAGTAGTAAAAGGATGCCTGGGTTGATCGGCAATCAGCCCCAGCATTTT. It yields the protein CASSKRMPGLIGNQPQHF.

The rearrangement joins TRBV7-7 to TRBJ2-5; TRBD2 is a possible D gene (6 bases). This CDR3 has 16 residues. Deletions cut 1 base from V and 4 bases from J, with 16 bases between. CDR1 and CDR2 (germline): SSHAT, FNYEAQ (reference sequence). The CDR3 nucleotides are TGTGCCAGCAGCTTAGGAAGACTAGTGTTGGGAGAGACCCAGTACTTC. Translation: CASSLGRLVLGETQYF.

The chain joins TRBV10-1 to TRBJ1-1; 7 bases fit TRBD1. CDR1 is WNHNN and CDR2 is SYGVQD in the germline V gene (reference sequence). The CDR3 length is 13 residues. V shed 3 bases, J shed 9 bases, and the junction held 7 bases outside the gene matches. CDR3 in amino acids: CASSEYRGLQAFF. CDR3 nucleotide sequence: TGCGCCAGCAGTGAATACAGGGGACTCCAAGCTTTCTTT.

V gene TRBV25-1 combines with J gene TRBJ1-4; tentative D call: TRBD1 (6 bases). CDR3 size: 15 residues. V lost 3 bases, J lost 0 bases, and 8 bases lay in between. Germline assignment: CDR1 MGHDK and CDR2 SYGVNS. The CDR3 reads CASSDRGPTNEKLFF. The CDR3 DNA reads as TGTGCCAGCAGTGACAGGGGCCCAACTAATGAAAAACTGTTTTTT.

Only a few counts were recorded for this clone. The gene calls are TRBV5-5 and TRBJ2-7; maybe TRBD2 (5 bases). Per the germline V gene, CDR1 is SGHKS and CDR2 is YYEKEE (reference sequence). The CDR3 loop spans 15 amino acids. Trimming stripped 2 bases from V and 5 bases from J, with 17 bases between. The CDR3 sequence: CASSFSGSPQDEQYF. The CDR3 nucleotides are TGTGCCAGCAGCTTTTCGGGATCACCCCAGGACGAGCAGTACTTC.

This chain joins TRBV7-9 and TRBJ1-1, with a possible D match to TRBD1 (6 bases). CDR1 and CDR2 from the germline V gene are SEHNR and FQNEAQ (reference sequence). V gave up 6 bases and J gave up 5 bases, with 13 bases separating them. The CDR3 is made up of 13 amino acids. CDR3 amino acids: CASSSGVETEAFF. The DNA for the CDR3 is TGTGCCAGCAGTTCAGGGGTAGAGACTGAAGCTTTCTTT.

The CDR3 region is CASSLFQATGYEQYF. CDR3 DNA sequence: TGTGCCAGCAGCTTATTCCAGGCTACGGGCTACGAGCAGTACTTC. The gene calls are TRBV11-2 and TRBJ2-7, with D unresolved. This CDR3 spans 15 amino acids. CDR1 and CDR2 (germline): SGHAT, FQNNGV. V was trimmed by 2 bases and J by 3 bases, leaving 14 bases between them.

The chain employs TRBV3-1 (or the pseudogene TRBV3-2) and TRBJ1-5; D remains unclear. The CDR3 runs 16 residues. Germline V gene sequence: CDR1 LGHDT, CDR2 YNNKEL (reference sequence). V lost 0 bases and J lost 2, with 11 bases in between. CDR3 region: CASSQEGGKGNQPQHF. CDR3 sequence (DNA): TGTGCCAGCAGCCAAGAAGGAGGCAAGGGCAATCAGCCCCAGCATTTT.

V and J are TRBV3-1 (or the pseudogene TRBV3-2) and TRBJ2-5; 7 bases match TRBD1. This CDR3 contains 13 residues. With 4 bases clipped from V and 5 bases from J, the junction kept 4 bases outside the gene matches. Germline V gene data show CDR1 as LGHDT and CDR2 as YNNKEL (reference sequence). The CDR3 DNA is TGTGCCAGCAGCCGCGAGGGGGCGGAGACCCAGTACTTC. This codes for CASSREGAETQYF.

The rearrangement joins TRBV5-4 to TRBJ1-6; D perhaps matches TRBD1 (5 bases). The CDR3 totals 15 residues. V lost 4 bases to trimming and J lost 6 bases, with 14 bases between them. The V gene's germline CDR1 is SGHNT and CDR2 YYREEE (reference sequence). CDR3 sequence: CASSAVDTLNSPLHF. The CDR3 DNA reads TGTGCCAGCAGCGCGGTGGACACACTTAATTCACCCCTCCACTTT.

The chain carries TRBV3-1 (or the pseudogene TRBV3-2) and TRBJ2-5, with 13 bases lining up with TRBD2. The CDR3 sequence is 16 residues long. V lost 5 bases to trimming and J lost 7 bases; unmatched junction nucleotides: 10. The germline gives CDR1 LGHDT, CDR2 YNNKEL (reference sequence). The DNA of the CDR3 is TGTGCCAGCAGCAAGACTAGCGGGAGGCCCGGTGGGACCCAGTACTTC. This encodes CASSKTSGRPGGTQYF.

This clone showed up just a few times. J is TRBJ2-3 and V is TRBV9, with a tentative D call TRBD2 (5 bases). This CDR3 spans 14 amino acids. The germline V and J ends were trimmed by 1 base and 3 bases, with 9 bases remaining between them. The germline gives CDR1 SGDLS, CDR2 YYNGEE. The CDR3 loop is CASSVSPGTDTQYF. CDR3 in DNA: TGTGCCAGCAGCGTATCTCCGGGGACAGATACGCAGTATTTT.

This chain joins TRBV5-6 and TRBJ1-2, with D possibly being TRBD1 (5 bases). This CDR3 has 14 residues. V dropped 2 bases and J dropped 0 bases, with 8 bases sitting between them. In germline, CDR1 is SGHDT, CDR2 YYEEEE. The CDR3 DNA sequence: TGTGCCAGCAGCTTACAGGCCACTAACTATGGCTACACCTTC. Translating gives CASSLQATNYGYTF.

This chain links TRBV5-1 with TRBJ2-7; D possibly corresponds to TRBD2 (6 bases). Germline CDR1 is SGHRS and CDR2 is YFSETQ. The CDR3 runs to 12 residues. Trimming took off 2 bases at V and 4 bases at J, with 7 bases between the two ends. CDR3 bases: TGCGCCAGCAGCTTCGGAGGGTACGAGCAGTACTTC. Translating gives CASSFGGYEQYF.

V usage is TRBV29-1 and J usage is TRBJ1-1; D ambiguous. The CDR3 is 13 amino acids. V dropped 4 bases and J dropped 0 bases, with 9 bases sitting between them. Germline V lookup: CDR1 SQVTM, CDR2 ANQGSEA. CDR3 nucleotide sequence: TGCAGCGTTGGCCCCCTCATGAACACTGAAGCTTTCTTT. This encodes CSVGPLMNTEAFF. The full variable domain, rest sourced from reference TRBV29-1 and TRBJ1-1, is SAVISQKPSRDICQRGTSLTIQCQVDSQVTMMFWYRQQPGQSLTLIATANQGSEATYESGFVIDKFPISRPNLTFSTLTVSNMSPEDSSIYLCSVGPLMNTEAFFGQGTRLTVV.

The chain is built from TRBV5-4 and TRBJ2-7; 9 bases line up with TRBD2. Germline loops: CDR1 SGHNT, CDR2 YYREEE (reference sequence). After removal of 4 bases from V and 5 bases from J, the junction contained 13 bases not matched to a gene. The CDR3 runs 16 residues. DNA of the CDR3: TGTGCCAGCAGCCCGTCGGGGACTAGCACTGTACACGAGCAGTACTTC. This translates into CASSPSGTSTVHEQYF.

This clone occurred a few times. The CDR3 bases are TGCGCCAGCAGCCCTACTAGCGGGAGGGCCTACGAGCAGTACTTC. This encodes CASSPTSGRAYEQYF. This chain joins TRBV4-1 and TRBJ2-7; 13 positions match TRBD2. This CDR3 region has 15 residues. The germline gives CDR1 MGHRA, CDR2 YSYEKL. The ends lost 4 bases at V and 2 bases at J; junction bases unmatched: 2.

The chain employs TRBV6-5 and TRBJ1-2; 10 positions match TRBD1. V lost 2 bases and J lost 2; bases outside the gene matches: 2. The germline CDR1 and CDR2 sequences are MNHEY and SVGAGI. The CDR3 consists of 15 residues. Here the CDR3 reads CASSYTGQGNYGYTF. The DNA of the CDR3 is TGTGCCAGCAGTTACACGGGACAGGGGAACTATGGCTACACCTTC.